These T cell receptor beta chains were read from a single sample in a study of blood T cells in healthy people across ages. MiXCR, run by TCRdb on the 5' RACE reads, gives a single entry per CDR3 protein. This table has some 1.4 million distinct CDR3 sequences, 35% to 45% appearing once. The sequenced sample was blood. These receptors were collected from a woman between 18 and 29 years old in good health. The CDR3 runs from the conserved cysteine through the conserved F or W. D genes are given only for firm matches. The size of a clone is reported for some rows only, either as once, few or many, or as a class for expanded clones.

cdr3_aa: CSVELALDEQFF
cdr3_nt: TGCAGCGTTGAACTAGCGTTAGATGAGCAGTTCTTC
d_call: -
clone_size: many
v_call: TRBV29-1
j_call: TRBJ2-1

cdr3_aa: CATELGDNSSPLHF
cdr3_nt: TGTGCCACCGAGCTTGGAGACAACAGCTCACCCCTCCACTTT
d_call: -
clone_size: -
v_call: TRBV15
j_call: TRBJ1-6

cdr3_aa: CASSSVGAGYEQYF
cdr3_nt: TGTGCCAGCAGCTCCGTCGGAGCGGGGTACGAGCAGTACTTC
d_call: TRBD2
clone_size: -
v_call: TRBV6-5
j_call: TRBJ2-7

cdr3_aa: CASTPGAQETQYF
cdr3_nt: TGCGCCAGCACTCCAGGGGCCCAAGAGACCCAGTACTTC
d_call: -
clone_size: -
v_call: TRBV5-1
j_call: TRBJ2-5

cdr3_aa: CASSHIASGSNNEQFF
cdr3_nt: TGTGCCAGCAGCCACATTGCTAGCGGGAGTAACAATGAGCAGTTCTTC
d_call: TRBD2
clone_size: few
v_call: TRBV4-2
j_call: TRBJ2-1

cdr3_aa: CATSSQETQYF
cdr3_nt: TGTGCCACCAGCAGTCAAGAGACCCAGTACTTC
d_call: -
clone_size: -
v_call: TRBV15
j_call: TRBJ2-5

cdr3_aa: CASSRRARTEAFF
cdr3_nt: TGTGCCAGCAGTCGAAGGGCCCGCACTGAAGCTTTCTTT
d_call: -
clone_size: -
v_call: TRBV13
j_call: TRBJ1-1

cdr3_aa: CSPRSSYNEQFF
cdr3_nt: TGCAGCCCCCGGAGCTCCTACAATGAGCAGTTCTTC
d_call: -
clone_size: many
v_call: TRBV29-1
j_call: TRBJ2-1

cdr3_aa: CASSGSMVVGAEAFF
cdr3_nt: TGTGCCAGCAGTGGGTCTATGGTTGTAGGCGCTGAAGCTTTCTTT
d_call: -
clone_size: -
v_call: TRBV12-3/TRBV12-4
j_call: TRBJ1-1

cdr3_aa: CASSIRGQPHEQYF
cdr3_nt: TGTGCCAGCAGTATCAGGGGCCAGCCCCACGAGCAGTACTTC
d_call: -
clone_size: -
v_call: TRBV7-9
j_call: TRBJ2-7

cdr3_aa: CSASSGTSGKGGYNEQFF
cdr3_nt: TGCAGTGCTAGCTCCGGGACTAGCGGCAAGGGGGGCTACAATGAGCAGTTCTTC
d_call: TRBD2
clone_size: -
v_call: TRBV20-1
j_call: TRBJ2-1

cdr3_aa: CASSPDRAGETQYF
cdr3_nt: TGTGCCAGCAGCCCGGACAGGGCGGGAGAGACCCAGTACTTC
d_call: TRBD1
clone_size: -
v_call: TRBV5-6
j_call: TRBJ2-5

cdr3_aa: CASLVGGEQYF
cdr3_nt: TGTGCCAGCCTAGTCGGAGGCGAGCAGTACTTC
d_call: -
clone_size: -
v_call: TRBV2
j_call: TRBJ2-7

cdr3_aa: CASSPLRQLNTEAFF
cdr3_nt: TGTGCCAGCAGTCCCCTGAGGCAGTTGAACACTGAAGCTTTCTTT
d_call: -
clone_size: few
v_call: TRBV6-6
j_call: TRBJ1-1

cdr3_aa: CSVVGGFEQFF
cdr3_nt: TGCAGCGTGGTGGGGGGGTTTGAGCAGTTCTTC
d_call: TRBD2
clone_size: -
v_call: TRBV29-1
j_call: TRBJ2-1

cdr3_aa: CSVVPGGSYNEQFF
cdr3_nt: TGCAGCGTTGTGCCGGGAGGGTCCTACAATGAGCAGTTCTTC
d_call: TRBD2
clone_size: -
v_call: TRBV29-1
j_call: TRBJ2-1

cdr3_aa: CASSQEPGGNEQFF
cdr3_nt: TGTGCCAGCAGCCAAGAACCGGGTGGTAATGAGCAGTTCTTC
d_call: -
clone_size: many
v_call: TRBV4-2
j_call: TRBJ2-1

cdr3_aa: CSVGVGSNYGYTF
cdr3_nt: TGCAGTGTCGGCGTGGGCTCGAACTATGGCTACACCTTC
d_call: -
clone_size: -
v_call: TRBV20-1
j_call: TRBJ1-2

cdr3_aa: CASRDRALRETQYF
cdr3_nt: TGTGCCAGCCGAGACAGGGCGTTGAGGGAGACCCAGTACTTC
d_call: TRBD1
clone_size: few
v_call: TRBV2
j_call: TRBJ2-5

cdr3_aa: CASSSQPTSGTDTQYF
cdr3_nt: TGCGCCAGCAGCTCCCAACCCACTAGCGGCACAGATACGCAGTATTTT
d_call: TRBD2
clone_size: -
v_call: TRBV5-1
j_call: TRBJ2-3

cdr3_aa: CASSYGDPGSGANVLTF
cdr3_nt: TGTGCCAGCAGTTATGGTGATCCAGGCTCTGGGGCCAACGTCCTGACTTTC
d_call: -
clone_size: few
v_call: TRBV6-5
j_call: TRBJ2-6

cdr3_aa: CASSGFSPSTYEQYF
cdr3_nt: TGTGCCAGCAGTGGATTCAGCCCCTCGACCTACGAGCAGTACTTC
d_call: -
clone_size: few
v_call: TRBV6-4
j_call: TRBJ2-7

cdr3_aa: CASSLTGFRTDTQYF
cdr3_nt: TGTGCCAGCAGCCTGACAGGCTTCAGGACAGATACGCAGTATTTT
d_call: -
clone_size: few
v_call: TRBV7-9
j_call: TRBJ2-3

cdr3_aa: CASSDTYYGYTF
cdr3_nt: TGTGCCAGCAGTGACACCTACTATGGCTACACCTTC
d_call: -
clone_size: -
v_call: TRBV6-2/TRBV6-3
j_call: TRBJ1-2

cdr3_aa: CASSAQDNLNQPQHF
cdr3_nt: TGTGCCAGCAGTGCCCAGGATAACCTAAATCAGCCCCAGCATTTT
d_call: -
clone_size: -
v_call: TRBV6-1
j_call: TRBJ1-5

cdr3_aa: CASSDGDRGQVDTQYF
cdr3_nt: TGCGCCAGCAGCGATGGGGACAGGGGGCAGGTAGATACGCAGTATTTT
d_call: TRBD1
clone_size: -
v_call: TRBV5-1
j_call: TRBJ2-3

cdr3_aa: CATKGGGLYNEQFF
cdr3_nt: TGTGCCACCAAGGGAGGCGGGCTCTACAATGAGCAGTTCTTC
d_call: -
clone_size: -
v_call: TRBV6-5
j_call: TRBJ2-1

cdr3_aa: CASTPTLDYEQYF
cdr3_nt: TGTGCCAGCACCCCAACTCTCGACTACGAGCAGTACTTC
d_call: -
clone_size: -
v_call: TRBV11-2
j_call: TRBJ2-7

cdr3_aa: CASSSRQGKNEQFF
cdr3_nt: TGTGCCAGCAGTTCGCGACAGGGGAAGAATGAGCAGTTCTTC
d_call: TRBD1
clone_size: -
v_call: TRBV6-5
j_call: TRBJ2-1

cdr3_aa: CASSPGTGGVIGNTEAFF
cdr3_nt: TGTGCCAGCAGCCCGGGGACAGGGGGCGTCATCGGGAACACTGAAGCTTTCTTT
d_call: TRBD1
clone_size: -
v_call: TRBV7-8
j_call: TRBJ1-1

cdr3_aa: CASRLGASYNEQFF
cdr3_nt: TGTGCCAGCAGGCTCGGGGCGTCCTACAATGAGCAGTTCTTC
d_call: -
clone_size: -
v_call: TRBV12-3/TRBV12-4
j_call: TRBJ2-1

cdr3_aa: CASSSPFNEQFF
cdr3_nt: TGTGCCAGCAGCTCCCCTTTTAATGAGCAGTTCTTC
d_call: -
clone_size: few
v_call: TRBV27
j_call: TRBJ2-1

cdr3_aa: CASSFATGFSEAFF
cdr3_nt: TGCGCCAGCAGCTTCGCGACAGGTTTTTCTGAAGCTTTCTTT
d_call: -
clone_size: -
v_call: TRBV5-1
j_call: TRBJ1-1

cdr3_aa: CASSQSGTLETQYF
cdr3_nt: TGTGCCAGCAGCCAATCAGGGACGCTCGAGACCCAGTACTTC
d_call: -
clone_size: few
v_call: TRBV4-2
j_call: TRBJ2-5

cdr3_aa: CASSMRTYGPGVNQPQHF
cdr3_nt: TGTGCCAGCAGTATGAGGACATACGGGCCAGGGGTCAATCAGCCCCAGCATTTT
d_call: -
clone_size: -
v_call: TRBV28
j_call: TRBJ1-5

cdr3_aa: CSVGWALKETQFF
cdr3_nt: TGCAGCGTCGGGTGGGCCTTGAAGGAAACCCAGTTCTTC
d_call: -
clone_size: -
v_call: TRBV29-1
j_call: TRBJ2-1

cdr3_aa: CSARDPGGTYNEQFF
cdr3_nt: TGCAGTGCTAGAGATCCGGGTGGGACTTACAATGAGCAGTTCTTC
d_call: -
clone_size: few
v_call: TRBV20-1
j_call: TRBJ2-1

cdr3_aa: CASSFSGDYTF
cdr3_nt: TGTGCCAGCAGCTTTTCGGGGGATTACACCTTC
d_call: -
clone_size: -
v_call: TRBV7-9
j_call: TRBJ1-2

cdr3_aa: CASSYSLGQISYEQYF
cdr3_nt: TGTGCCAGCAGTTACTCGTTGGGACAGATCTCCTACGAGCAGTACTTC
d_call: TRBD1
clone_size: -
v_call: TRBV6-5
j_call: TRBJ2-7

cdr3_aa: CASSLSLASTGEQYF
cdr3_nt: TGTGCCAGCAGTTTATCCCTAGCCAGCACAGGGGAGCAGTACTTC
d_call: -
clone_size: few
v_call: TRBV28
j_call: TRBJ2-7

cdr3_aa: CASSKAVVGGGGPAKNIQYF
cdr3_nt: TGTGCCAGCAGCAAAGCTGTTGTAGGAGGAGGGGGTCCAGCCAAAAACATTCAGTACTTC
d_call: -
clone_size: once
v_call: TRBV21-1
j_call: TRBJ2-4

cdr3_aa: CASSSISGYSTDTQYF
cdr3_nt: TGCGCCAGCAGTAGCATCAGCGGTTATAGCACAGATACGCAGTATTTT
d_call: -
clone_size: -
v_call: TRBV10-2
j_call: TRBJ2-3